This T cell receptor (beta chain) was observed in a study of T cell responses to AZD1222 COVID-19 vaccine. The length of the CDR3 is 13 residues. Looked up from germline, CDR1 is GTSNPN and CDR2 is SVGIG (reference sequence). V was pared by 3 bases and J by 6 bases, with 4 bases of the junction left unmatched. General study results and limits: Spike-wide vaccine-associated CD4 TCRs dominated at 160-218 and 743-854.

The assay was immunoSEQ multiplex PCR, and TCRdb's table has in-frame clones only and misses some. This table has 90,000 to 120,000 clones, approximately 88% appearing once. With respect to this clone: Its antigen remains unidentified.

This sequence originates from an adult in good health. The chain is built from TRBV30 and TRBJ1-5, with 8 positions matching TRBD1. Sequenced here: peripheral blood, sampled on day 0 of AZD1222 vaccination. The CDR3 spells CAWSRGLGQPQHF. The CDR3 DNA reads as TGTGCCTGGAGCAGGGGGCTAGGTCAGCCCCAGCATTTT. Full variable domain (missing parts from reference TRBV30 and TRBJ1-5): SQTIHQWPATLVQPVGSPLSLECTVEGTSNPNLYWYRQAAGRGLQLLFYSVGIGQISSEVPQNLSASRPQDRQFILSSKKLLLSDSGFYLCAWSRGLGQPQHFGDGTRLSIL.